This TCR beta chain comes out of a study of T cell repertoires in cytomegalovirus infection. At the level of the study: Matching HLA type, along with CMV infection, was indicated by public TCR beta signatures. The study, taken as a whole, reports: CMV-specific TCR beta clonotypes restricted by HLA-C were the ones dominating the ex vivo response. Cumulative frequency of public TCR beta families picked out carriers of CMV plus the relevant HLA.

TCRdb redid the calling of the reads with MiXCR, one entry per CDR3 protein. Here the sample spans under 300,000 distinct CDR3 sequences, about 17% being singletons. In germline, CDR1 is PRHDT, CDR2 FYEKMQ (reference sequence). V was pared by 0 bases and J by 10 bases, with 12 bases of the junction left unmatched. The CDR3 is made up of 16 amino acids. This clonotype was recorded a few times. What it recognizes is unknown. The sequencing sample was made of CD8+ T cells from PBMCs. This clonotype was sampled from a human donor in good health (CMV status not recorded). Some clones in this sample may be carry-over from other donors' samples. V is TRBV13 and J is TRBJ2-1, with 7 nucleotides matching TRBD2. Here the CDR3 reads CASSLGSTGTIEEQFF. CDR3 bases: TGTGCCAGCAGCTTAGGTTCGACCGGGACTATTGAGGAGCAGTTCTTC. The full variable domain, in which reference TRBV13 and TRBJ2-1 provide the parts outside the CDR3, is AAGVIQSPRHLIKEKRETATLKCYPIPRHDTVYWYQQGPGQDPQFLISFYEKMQSDKGSIPDRFSAQQFSDYHSELNMSSLELGDSALYFCASSLGSTGTIEEQFFGPGTRLTVL.